These T cell receptor beta chains were read from a single sample in a study of glioma-infiltrating T cells after dendritic cell vaccination. Assay used: immunoSEQ multiplex PCR; TCRdb lists only in-frame clones, some missing. The sample records roughly 80,000 clones, around 90% being singletons. The sample consisted of blood, taken before dendritic cell vaccination. These receptors all stem from a human donor with glioblastoma. The CDR3 runs from the conserved cysteine through the conserved F or W. The order of the fields is CDR3 protein, CDR3 DNA, V gene, J gene, clone size, D gene. The D gene is left open where the match is weak. Clone sizes are given selectively: once, few, many, or a class where the clone is expanded.

CASATGQSPYEQYF	TGCGCCAGTGCGACGGGACAGAGCCCCTACGAGCAGTACTTC	TRBV10-1	TRBJ2-7	once	TRBD1
CASGTGNTEAFF	TGTGCCAGCGGGACAGGCAACACTGAAGCTTTCTTT	TRBV25-1	TRBJ1-1	NA	TRBD1
CSGLGGNQETQYF	TGCAGCGGGTTGGGGGGGAACCAAGAGACCCAGTACTTC	TRBV29-1	TRBJ2-5	NA	TRBD2
CASSLSEHGYTF	TGTGCCAGCAGCTTGAGTGAACATGGCTACACCTTC	TRBV7-9	TRBJ1-2	few	NA
CASSLASRGLNTEAFF	TGTGCCAGCAGCTTGGCCTCGCGGGGGTTGAACACTGAAGCTTTCTTT	TRBV5-4	TRBJ1-1	few	NA
CASSLVTTGELFF	TGTGCCAGCTCATTAGTCACCACCGGGGAGCTGTTTTTT	TRBV18	TRBJ2-2	NA	NA
CASSEGLADYNEQFF	TGCGCCAGCAGCGAGGGACTAGCTGACTACAATGAGCAGTTCTTC	TRBV5-1	TRBJ2-1	NA	TRBD2
CASSPFVGAREQYF	TGTGCCAGCAGCCCCTTTGTGGGGGCCAGGGAGCAGTACTTC	TRBV2	TRBJ2-7	NA	NA
CASSRTGEYGYTF	TGCGCCAGCAGTCGTACAGGGGAATATGGCTACACCTTC	TRBV5-1	TRBJ1-2	NA	TRBD1
CASSLPQGSGEQYF	TGTGCCAGCAGCTTGCCACAGGGGAGCGGCGAGCAGTACTTC	TRBV7-9	TRBJ2-7	once	TRBD1